Described below is a single T cell receptor beta chain sequence and its context. Its recognized antigen is unknown. Within one base of it there is no much larger clone, and no base qualities were kept. This specimen comes from a study of Ad26.COV2.S vaccination and SARS-CoV-2 variants (dated by TCRdb to the early 2020s). With respect to the entire study: Donors in the vaccine arm were drawn from COV1001, a multicentre, randomized, double-blind, placebo-controlled phase I-IIa trial testing Ad26.COV2.S in healthy adults. Ad26.COV2.S was administered intramuscularly at 5 x 10^10 or 1 x 10^11 viral particles, either as a single shot or as two shots given 56 days apart. Sequencing of the TCRbeta repertoire served to evaluate the specificity and breadth of SARS-CoV-2-reactive T cell receptors following Ad26.COV2.S vaccination. A total of 32 samples were included in the TCR-sequenced set, comprising some 20 Ad26.COV2.S vaccine recipients, 5 placebo recipients and 8 SARS-CoV-2 convalescent individuals. Participants in the trial were split at random into five groups of five each, receiving low-dose or high-dose Ad26.COV2.S once or twice, or else placebo on both occasions. Throughout the experiments and outcome assessment, investigators stayed blinded to trial group allocation. Broad study findings and their caveats: The study lacked the statistical power to compare responses across vaccine doses or regimens. Vaccine and placebo recipients had similar non-spike TCR breadth, a finding consistent with the vaccine containing only spike. After vaccination, substantial breadth of spike-specific CD8+ and CD4+ T cell responses was reported. Ad26.COV2.S recipients had higher spike-specific TCR breadth than placebo recipients (P = 0.0014). The authors noted that the TCR breadth and depth analyses may have underestimated total T cell responses.

In the paper's terms, the treatment or condition label means: 15 to 20 received Ad26.COV2.S at low or high dose, single or two shots; about 5 received placebo; per-sample allocation not given. Repertoires of vaccine and placebo recipients were sequenced from samples taken on day 63 after the first injection. Between 29 July and 7 August 2020, Cohort 1b enrolled about 27 adults aged 18-55 years at one site in Boston, USA. Ad26.COV2.S consisted of a replication-incompetent adenovirus type 26 vector by which a prefusion-stabilized SARS-CoV-2 spike protein from the original Wuhan strain was expressed. The immunoSEQ Assay was the method used to sequence TCRbeta CDR3 regions. After extraction, genomic DNA underwent amplification by bias-controlled multiplex PCR, followed by high-throughput sequencing. In the source study's methods: To quantify the absolute abundance of every unique TCRbeta CDR3 region, sequences were collapsed and filtered. Usable DNA was measured by amplifying reference genes present in all nucleated cells, and TCRbeta template counts were normalized to that usable DNA to estimate T cell fraction. Repertoire TCRs were annotated as SARS-CoV-2-specific when V gene, CDR3 amino acid sequence and J gene were exactly matched to a known reactive TCR set. The reference SARS-CoV-2 TCR set came from MIRA and was filtered for enrichment in COVID-19-positive ImmuneCODE repertoires, removing public or cross-reactive TCRs. Drawing on the MIRA antigens, annotated TCRs were analysed further at the level of specific ORF or position within ORF. Breadth was defined as annotated unique rearrangements over total unique productive rearrangements; depth was the summed frequency of those rearrangements. Two-sided Wilcoxon rank-sum tests were used to compare TCR breadth between groups. The table was pulled from immuneACCESS by TCRdb, which kept in-frame rearrangements only. Such tables lose some clones; where checked, under half of the loss comes from unresolved V genes, and the rest has no known cause. D and trimming come from the DNA, and the V and J calls and clone size come from that table. Across this sample there are around 350,000 clones, with 70% to 90% seen only once. Together, the top ten hold 3.3% of the sample.

The source is a person aged 18 to 65 who received the Ad26.COV2.S COVID-19 vaccine or a placebo. Source: peripheral blood, taken in a trial of Ad26.COV2.S vaccine versus placebo.

Here the CDR3 is given as CASSQDRLLAGVVGQYF. The bases read TGCGCCAGCAGCCAAGATAGGTTGCTAGCGGGAGTGGTTGGGCAGTATTTT. The rearranged segments are TRBV4-1 and TRBJ2-3, with 10 middle bases fitting TRBD2. Reading from cysteine to phenylalanine, the CDR3 counts 17 amino acids. The CDR3 DNA has 51 bases and is translated from base 1. At the junction V is shortened by 0 bases and J by 11 bases; bases outside the gene matches: 14. The germline V gene provides CDR1 MGHRA and CDR2 YSYEKL.